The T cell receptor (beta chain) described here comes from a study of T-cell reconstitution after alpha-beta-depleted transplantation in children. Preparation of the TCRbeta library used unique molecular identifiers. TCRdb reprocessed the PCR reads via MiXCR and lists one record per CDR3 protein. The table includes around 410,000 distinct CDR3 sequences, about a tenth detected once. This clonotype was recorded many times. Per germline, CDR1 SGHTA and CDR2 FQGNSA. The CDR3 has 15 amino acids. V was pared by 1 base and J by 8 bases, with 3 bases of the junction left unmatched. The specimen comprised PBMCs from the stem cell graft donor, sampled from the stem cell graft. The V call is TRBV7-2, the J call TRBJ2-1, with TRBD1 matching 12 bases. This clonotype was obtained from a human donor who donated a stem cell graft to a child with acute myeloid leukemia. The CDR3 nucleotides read TGTGCCAGCAGCTTAGTGGGACAGGGGGCCGATGAGCAGTTCTTC. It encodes CASSLVGQGADEQFF.